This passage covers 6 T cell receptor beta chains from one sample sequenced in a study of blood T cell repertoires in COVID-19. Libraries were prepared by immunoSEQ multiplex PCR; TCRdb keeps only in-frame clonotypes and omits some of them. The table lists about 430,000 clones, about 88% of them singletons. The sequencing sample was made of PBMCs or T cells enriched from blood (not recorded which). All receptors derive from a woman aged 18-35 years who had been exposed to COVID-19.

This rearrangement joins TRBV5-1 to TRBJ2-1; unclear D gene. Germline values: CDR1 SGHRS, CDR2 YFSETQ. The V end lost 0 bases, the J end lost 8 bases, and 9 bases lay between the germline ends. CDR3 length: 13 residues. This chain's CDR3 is CASSLAFQYEQFF. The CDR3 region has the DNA TGCGCCAGCAGCTTGGCGTTTCAGTATGAGCAGTTCTTC.

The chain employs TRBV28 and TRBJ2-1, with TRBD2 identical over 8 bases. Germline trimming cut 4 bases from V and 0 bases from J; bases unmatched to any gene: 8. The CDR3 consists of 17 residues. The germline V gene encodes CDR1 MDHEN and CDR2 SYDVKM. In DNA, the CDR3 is TGTGCCAGCAGTTCCGCGGGGGGCTCGAGCTCCTACAATGAGCAGTTCTTC. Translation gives CASSSAGGSSSYNEQFF.

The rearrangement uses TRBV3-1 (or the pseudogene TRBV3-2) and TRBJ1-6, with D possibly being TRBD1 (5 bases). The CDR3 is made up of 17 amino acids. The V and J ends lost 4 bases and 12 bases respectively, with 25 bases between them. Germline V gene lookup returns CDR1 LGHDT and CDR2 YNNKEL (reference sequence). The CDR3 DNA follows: TGTGCCAGCAGCCGAACCGTAGGGGACTACAGGCCACAACCCCTCCACTTT. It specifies CASSRTVGDYRPQPLHF.

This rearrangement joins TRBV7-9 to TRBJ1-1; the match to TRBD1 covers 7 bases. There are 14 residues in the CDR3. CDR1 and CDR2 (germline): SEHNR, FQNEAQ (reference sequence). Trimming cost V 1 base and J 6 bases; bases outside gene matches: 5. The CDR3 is CASSLGDRVAEAFF. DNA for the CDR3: TGTGCCAGCAGCTTAGGAGACAGGGTCGCTGAAGCTTTCTTT.

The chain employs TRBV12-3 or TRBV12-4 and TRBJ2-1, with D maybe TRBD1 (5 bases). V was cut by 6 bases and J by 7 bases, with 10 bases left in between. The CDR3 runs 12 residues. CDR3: CASSFRVNEQFF. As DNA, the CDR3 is TGTGCCAGCAGCTTCAGGGTAAATGAGCAGTTCTTC.

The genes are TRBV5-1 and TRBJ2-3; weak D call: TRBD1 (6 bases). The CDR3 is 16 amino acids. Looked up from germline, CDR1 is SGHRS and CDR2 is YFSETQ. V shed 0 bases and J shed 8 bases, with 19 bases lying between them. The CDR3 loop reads CASSLAARGPLGTQYF. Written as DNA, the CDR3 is TGCGCCAGCAGCTTGGCGGCCAGGGGTCCCCTGGGTACGCAGTATTTT. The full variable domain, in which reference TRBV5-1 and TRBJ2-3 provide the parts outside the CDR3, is KAGVTQTPRYLIKTRGQQVTLSCSPISGHRSVSWYQQTPGQGLQFLFEYFSETQRNKGNFPGRFSGRQFSNSRSEMNVSTLELGDSALYLCASSLAARGPLGTQYFGPGTRLTVL.